A selection of T cell receptor beta chains follows, all from one sample in a study of CD4 T cells in relation to SARS-CoV-2 and coronaviruses. Antigens for these TCRs are unknown. Some clones are missing from TCRdb's copy, which holds only in-frame ones; the method was immunoSEQ multiplex PCR. The data contain 24,000 or so clones, under 80% of them singletons. Specimen: CD4+ T cells from PBMCs, cultured in vitro. The receptors derive from a human donor in good health. Both conserved end residues are part of each CDR3. The D gene is left open where the match is weak. Where a row states a size, it is once, few, many or the class of an expanded clone; other rows omit it.

clone_size	v_call	d_call	j_call	cdr3_nt	cdr3_aa
-	TRBV4-3	-	TRBJ2-1	TGCGCCAGCAGCGGCGGGCCCAGCTCCTACAATGAGCAGTTCTTC	CASSGGPSSYNEQFF
-	TRBV21-1	-	TRBJ1-3	TGTGCCAGCGACAGGGGGGACTCTGGAAACACCATATATTTT	CASDRGDSGNTIYF
once	TRBV12-3/TRBV12-4	TRBD1	TRBJ1-2	TGTGCCAGTACGATGGGACAGGGAAGCTACACCTTC	CASTMGQGSYTF
-	TRBV11-2	-	TRBJ2-1	TGTGCCAGCAGCTTAGGGACACCAACTTACAATGAGCAGTTCTTC	CASSLGTPTYNEQFF
few	TRBV2	-	TRBJ2-7	TGTGCCAGCAAGCGGCCCTACTCCTACGAGCAGTACTTC	CASKRPYSYEQYF
-	TRBV6-5	-	TRBJ2-3	TGTGCCAGCAGCTACGGAGGGAGCACAGATACGCAGTATTTT	CASSYGGSTDTQYF
few	TRBV10-2	TRBD1	TRBJ1-2	TGCGCCAGCAGTGAGGCAGGGGGCTATGGCTACACCTTC	CASSEAGGYGYTF
-	TRBV30	-	TRBJ2-7	TGTGCCTGGATGGCCGGAGGGCCCCCCTGGGAGCAGTACTTC	CAWMAGGPPWEQYF
-	TRBV6-5	-	TRBJ1-5	TGTGCCAGCGGGGCTAGCAATCAGCCCCAGCATTTT	CASGASNQPQHF
-	TRBV6-5	TRBD1	TRBJ1-2	TGTGCCAGCACCCGCGACAGGGGGCTGGATGGCTACACCTTC	CASTRDRGLDGYTF
-	TRBV6-5	-	TRBJ1-1	TGTGCCAGCAGTTCCCTTCTAAGGGGAGACTCTGAAGCTTTCTTT	CASSSLLRGDSEAFF
-	TRBV6-5	TRBD2	TRBJ2-1	TGTGCCAGCACCGACCGGGGGGATGACAATGAGCAGTTCTTC	CASTDRGDDNEQFF
-	TRBV7-2	-	TRBJ1-1	TGTGCCAGCAGCTTTCGGGGGCGGGGGAACACTGAAGCTTTCTTT	CASSFRGRGNTEAFF
-	TRBV5-1	TRBD1	TRBJ2-2	TGCGCCAGCAGCCCGGGGACAGGGGGTTGGACCGGGGAGCTGTTTTTT	CASSPGTGGWTGELFF
-	TRBV29-1	-	TRBJ2-3	TGCAGCGTTGATACGGCCACAGATACGCAGTATTTT	CSVDTATDTQYF
few	TRBV12-5	-	TRBJ2-3	TGTGCTAGTGGTTTGGTCCCAAGGGGGGGTATCGGGGGGCGAAGCACAGATACGCAGTATTTT	CASGLVPRGGIGGRSTDTQYF